The entry below describes one T cell receptor beta chain. The data stem from a study of blood T cell repertoires in COVID-19. On the study more broadly: Samples representing acute and convalescent COVID-19 were sourced from the United States, Italy and Spain.

TCRdb's table, derived via immunoSEQ multiplex PCR, lists solely in-frame clones and lacks some. The sample has roughly 140,000 clones, 80% to 90% seen once. This sequence originates from a woman between 40 and 50 years old with acute or convalescent COVID-19. Source material: peripheral blood.

CDR3 DNA: TGTGCCAGCAGTTCCTACAGACGTGAAGCTTTCTTT. Amino acid sequence: CASSSYRREAFF. The chain joins TRBV12-3 or TRBV12-4 to TRBJ1-1; D gene ambiguous. This CDR3 contains 12 residues. Trimming took off 4 bases at V and 7 bases at J, with 10 bases between the two ends.